The 29 T cell receptor beta chains reported below all come from one sample, sequenced in a study of molecular identifiers for immune sequencing clone quantification. Via MiXCR, TCRdb re-called the PCR reads, giving one row per CDR3 protein. The sample holds hundreds of thousands of distinct CDR3 sequences, less than 30% seen once. Sequencing used naive CD8+ T cells from blood, with Jurkat cell RNA spiked in. Described subset: FACS-sorted CD8+CD4-CCR7+CD45RA+ naive T cells. These receptors came from a human donor in good health. Some libraries in this study had Jurkat cell RNA spiked in.

A word on this clonotype: A much larger clone differs by one base, so this may be a read error. The chain combines TRBV29-1 with TRBJ1-2; 9 nucleotides agree with TRBD1. The germline gives CDR1 SQVTM, CDR2 ANQGSEA. The CDR3 is 14 residues long. Trimming cost V 7 bases and J 8 bases; bases outside gene matches: 14. DNA of the CDR3: TGCAGCGCCTGGGGACAGGGCCAGTCAGGGGGCTACACCTTC. It translates to CSAWGQGQSGGYTF.

This sequence joins TRBV30 and TRBJ2-1; 8 nucleotides line up with TRBD2. The CDR3 length is 16 residues. The germline gives CDR1 GTSNPN, CDR2 SVGIG (reference sequence). Germline trimming cut 3 bases from V and 0 bases from J; bases unmatched to any gene: 7. CDR3 protein: CAWSLTSGNSYNEQFF. The CDR3 DNA sequence: TGTGCCTGGAGCTTAACTAGCGGTAACTCCTACAATGAGCAGTTCTTC.

The table lists this clonotype with many counts. This rearrangement joins TRBV14 to TRBJ2-5, with unresolved D. The germline CDR1 and CDR2 sequences are SGHDN and FVKESK. V shed 3 bases and J shed 5 bases, with 10 bases lying between them. This CDR3 has 13 amino acids. CDR3 in amino acids: CASSHSGVETQYF. The DNA for the CDR3 is TGTGCCAGCAGCCACAGTGGGGTTGAGACCCAGTACTTC.

This clonotype was detected ten times or more. The chain employs TRBV6-2 or TRBV6-3 and TRBJ2-5, with TRBD2 matching 11 bases. Germline CDR1 reads MNHEY; CDR2 reads SVGEGT. The CDR3 is made up of 15 amino acids. V shed 3 bases, J shed 5 bases, and the junction held 5 bases outside the gene matches. In nucleotides, the CDR3 is TGTGCCAGCAGTTATACTAGCGGGAGTAGTGAGACCCAGTACTTC. Protein: CASSYTSGSSETQYF.

This clonotype was observed a handful of times. The rearrangement links TRBV27 to TRBJ1-2; D is undetermined. Germline V gene data show CDR1 as MNHEY and CDR2 as SMNVEV (reference sequence). This CDR3 has 18 amino acids. V was clipped by 1 base and J by 6 bases, with 24 bases between them. The DNA for the CDR3 is TGTGCCAGCAGTTTATGGCCCCCGGTGAACCAGGTTCGAGATGGCTACACCTTC. As protein: CASSLWPPVNQVRDGYTF.

This chain uses TRBV11-2 with TRBJ2-7; TRBD2 matches 9 bases. Germline CDR1 reads SGHAT; CDR2 reads FQNNGV. With 3 bases clipped from V and 5 bases from J, the junction kept 8 bases outside the gene matches. CDR3 length: 15 residues. CDR3 loop: CASSFAASGRNEQYF. For the CDR3, the DNA is TGTGCCAGCAGCTTCGCCGCCAGCGGGAGGAACGAGCAGTACTTC. Looking up the rest from reference TRBV11-2 and TRBJ2-7 gives the full variable domain: EAGVAQSPRYKIIEKRQSVAFWCNPISGHATLYWYQQILGQGPKLLIQFQNNGVVDDSQLPKDRFSAERLKGVDSTLKIQPAKLEDSAVYLCASSFAASGRNEQYFGPGTRLTVT.

This chain's CDR3 is CASSIQPGITEAFF. The CDR3 DNA is TGTGCCAGTAGTATCCAACCAGGGATCACTGAAGCTTTCTTT. The rearrangement links TRBV19 to TRBJ1-1; D might be TRBD1 (5 bases). Germline CDR1 LNHDA, CDR2 SQIVND (reference sequence). This CDR3 spans 14 amino acids. Trimming removed 3 bases at V and 4 bases at J, with 12 bases between.

About this clonotype itself: Germline is not matched at one junction end, which may reflect a read error. The rearrangement joins TRBV6-5 to TRBJ1-2; D is unresolved. The CDR3 consists of 17 residues. Germline V lookup: CDR1 MNHEY, CDR2 SVGAGI. The CDR3 nucleotides read TGTGCCAGCAATTACGTCGTTGGGTCTAGCGTCCGCTATGGCTGCACCTTC. Protein: CASNYVVGSSVRYGCTF.

This clonotype has more than one count but fewer than ten. The chain links TRBV2 to TRBJ1-2; 8 nucleotides agree with TRBD1. V shed 3 bases and J 5 bases; nucleotides not matched to a gene: 5. Per germline, CDR1 SNHLY and CDR2 FYNNEI. The CDR3 has 14 residues. The CDR3 loop is CASSDAGGGYGYTF. The CDR3 coding sequence is TGTGCCAGCAGTGATGCAGGGGGCGGGTATGGCTACACCTTC.

Details on this clonotype: As the CDR3 is not closed by the conserved phenylalanine or tryptophan, this likely results from a read error. The J gene is TRBJ2-7, the V gene TRBV29-1; weak D call: TRBD2 (6 bases). V was shortened by 6 bases and J by 3 bases, with 15 bases between the two germline ends. Looked up from germline, CDR1 is SQVTM and CDR2 is ANQGSEA. This CDR3 is 13 amino acids long. The CDR3 bases are TGCAGCGTCGAGGTTGTCGGGAGCTACGAGCAGTACCTC. It yields the protein CSVEVVGSYEQYL.

This clonotype was observed many times. The gene calls are TRBV20-1 and TRBJ2-3; 13 bases are shared with TRBD2. V lost 6 bases and J lost 0; bases outside the gene matches: 15. CDR3 size: 19 residues. In germline, CDR1 is DFQATT, CDR2 SNEGSKA (reference sequence). CDR3 nucleotide sequence: TGCAGTGCAACGGGACTAGCGGGATCGAGACCCTTTAGCACAGATACGCAGTATTTT. This encodes CSATGLAGSRPFSTDTQYF.

This clonotype was observed at least ten times. The chain has TRBV18 and TRBJ2-5, with 9 positions matching TRBD1. Germline lookup yields CDR1 KGHSH and CDR2 LQKENI. Trimming took 0 bases from V and 9 from J; bases not matched to a gene: 8. This CDR3 has 15 amino acids. Written as DNA, the CDR3 is TGTGCCAGCTCACCACCCGGACAGGGGTCGCGGGCCCAGTACTTC. Amino acids: CASSPPGQGSRAQYF.

The chain uses TRBV6-5 and TRBJ2-2; D gene uncertain. Trimming shortened V by 8 bases and J by 2 bases, and 15 bases separated the two germline ends. This CDR3 region has 15 residues. Germline CDR1 MNHEY, CDR2 SVGAGI. CDR3 in amino acids: CASGPFSSNTGELFF. The CDR3 nucleotides are TGTGCCAGCGGGCCGTTTTCTTCTAACACCGGGGAGCTGTTTTTT.

This clonotype has at least ten counts. CDR3: CASSLAGYGANVLTF. The CDR3 bases are TGTGCCAGCAGCTTAGCCGGGTATGGGGCCAACGTCCTGACTTTC. The chain combines TRBV7-8 with TRBJ2-6; unclear D gene. Trimming took off 0 bases at V and 3 bases at J, with 6 bases between the two ends. This CDR3 spans 15 amino acids. Germline lookup yields CDR1 SGHVS and CDR2 FQNEAQ. Combining the CDR3 with reference TRBV7-8 and TRBJ2-6 gives the whole variable domain GAGVSQSPRYKVAKRGQDVALRCDPISGHVSLFWYQQALGQGPEFLTYFQNEAQLDKSGLPSDRFFAERPEGSVSTLKIQRTQQEDSAVYLCASSLAGYGANVLTFGAGSRLTVL.

The J gene is TRBJ1-1, the V gene TRBV28; D is ambiguous. Trimming pared 6 bases from V and 5 bases from J, leaving 16 bases between. Germline values: CDR1 MDHEN, CDR2 SYDVKM. The CDR3 contains 14 residues. Written as DNA, the CDR3 is TGTGCCAGCAGGGCCCTAAGTGGGGTAACTGAAGCTTTCTTT. As protein: CASRALSGVTEAFF.

The rearrangement joins TRBV30 to TRBJ2-7, with D possibly being TRBD2 (6 bases). V lost 3 bases, J lost 0 bases, and 6 bases lay in between. Germline CDR1 is GTSNPN and CDR2 is SVGIG (reference sequence). This CDR3 region has 12 residues. The CDR3: CAWRTSSYEQYF. The CDR3 DNA sequence: TGTGCCTGGAGGACTAGCTCCTACGAGCAGTACTTC.

This clonotype was recorded at least ten times. The J gene is TRBJ2-7, the V gene TRBV4-1; TRBD2 matches at 7 bases. The ends lost 0 bases at V and 4 bases at J; junction bases unmatched: 6. Per germline, CDR1 MGHRA and CDR2 YSYEKL. The CDR3 covers 15 residues. The CDR3 nucleotides are TGCGCCAGCAGCCAAGATAGGGACTACTATTACGAGCAGTACTTC. Its protein product is CASSQDRDYYYEQYF.

The sample holds many counts of this clonotype. This chain links TRBV28 with TRBJ1-1; unclear D gene. The germline V gene encodes CDR1 MDHEN and CDR2 SYDVKM. This CDR3 is built from 14 residues. V was trimmed by 5 bases and J by 0 bases, leaving 10 bases between them. CDR3 bases: TGTGCCAGCAGTCTAGAGCGGGTGAACACTGAAGCTTTCTTT. This codes for CASSLERVNTEAFF.

This clonotype appeared a few times. The rearrangement uses TRBV6-2 or TRBV6-3 and TRBJ2-7; 10 nucleotides match TRBD2. The CDR3 runs 15 residues. Germline V gene lookup returns CDR1 MNHEY and CDR2 SVGEGT. Trimming cost V 5 bases and J 5 bases; bases outside gene matches: 9. As DNA, the CDR3 is TGTGCCAGCAGTCTCCTATTTAGCGGGGGGCACGAGCAGTACTTC. Translating gives CASSLLFSGGHEQYF.

The V gene is TRBV12-3 or TRBV12-4, the J gene TRBJ2-7; TRBD1 matches at 7 bases. The length of the CDR3 is 15 residues. Losses at the gene ends were 0 bases for V and 0 bases for J; bases not matched to a gene: 2. CDR3: CASSLAGQDSYEQYF. DNA for the CDR3: TGTGCCAGCAGTTTAGCAGGACAGGACTCCTACGAGCAGTACTTC.

This clonotype was seen many times. The rearrangement uses TRBV7-6 and TRBJ2-3; the match to TRBD1 covers 9 bases. The germline gives CDR1 SGHVS, CDR2 FNYEAQ. V was pared by 2 bases and J by 5 bases, with 11 bases of the junction left unmatched. The CDR3 has 17 residues. The CDR3 bases are TGTGCCAGCAGCTTACATCCGGGACAGGGATATTTAGATACGCAGTATTTT. Protein sequence: CASSLHPGQGYLDTQYF.

This clonotype has a handful of counts. This rearrangement joins TRBV4-3 to TRBJ2-1; TRBD2 aligns across 11 bases. Germline V lookup: CDR1 LGHNA, CDR2 YSLEER. With 2 bases clipped from V and 5 bases from J, the junction kept 8 bases outside the gene matches. The CDR3 totals 17 residues. This chain's CDR3 is CASSQKVASGGNNEQFF. In DNA form, the CDR3 reads TGCGCCAGCAGCCAAAAGGTTGCTAGCGGGGGGAACAATGAGCAGTTCTTC.

The gene calls are TRBV30 and TRBJ2-7; D is ambiguous. Trimming left V 3 bases short and J 0 bases short, with 12 bases between. This CDR3 is 14 amino acids long. Per germline, CDR1 GTSNPN and CDR2 SVGIG (reference sequence). CDR3 nucleotide sequence: TGTGCCTGGAGCTTTGCGACTTTCTCCTACGAGCAGTACTTC. Protein sequence: CAWSFATFSYEQYF.

This clonotype was recorded at least ten times. The chain carries TRBV20-1 and TRBJ2-1; D unclear. There are 13 residues in the CDR3. V was pared by 2 bases and J by 2 bases, with 7 bases between. The germline V gene has CDR1 DFQATT and CDR2 SNEGSKA (reference sequence). The CDR3 loop is CSARQATYNEQFF. The CDR3 DNA is TGCAGTGCTAGACAGGCAACCTACAATGAGCAGTTCTTC.

This clonotype was seen only a few times. V is TRBV30 and J is TRBJ1-1, with D uncertain. In germline, CDR1 is GTSNPN, CDR2 SVGIG (reference sequence). This CDR3 region has 15 residues. V lost 4 bases to trimming and J lost 5 bases, with 20 bases between them. The CDR3 sequence is CAWNQPDEGNTEAFF. The CDR3 region has the DNA TGTGCCTGGAACCAACCAGACGAGGGAAATACTGAAGCTTTCTTT.

The chain has TRBV28 and TRBJ2-1, with D tentatively TRBD2 (6 bases). Germline CDR1 reads MDHEN; CDR2 reads SYDVKM. The CDR3 covers 17 residues. V lost 3 bases, J lost 0 bases, and 15 bases lay in between. The CDR3 is CASSFRRGRSSYNEQFF. DNA of the CDR3: TGTGCCAGCAGTTTTCGGAGGGGACGGAGCTCCTACAATGAGCAGTTCTTC.

The rearrangement links TRBV30 to TRBJ2-5; TRBD1 matches at 9 bases. The V gene's germline CDR1 is GTSNPN and CDR2 SVGIG (reference sequence). The junction had 11 bases not matched to a gene; V was cut back by 8 bases and J by 10 bases. The CDR3 extends over 12 amino acids. The CDR3 loop is CAGTGGPWLQYF. The CDR3 coding sequence is TGTGCCGGCACAGGGGGCCCCTGGCTCCAGTACTTC. The whole variable domain, filled in from reference TRBV30 and TRBJ2-5, reads SQTIHQWPATLVQPVGSPLSLECTVEGTSNPNLYWYRQAAGRGLQLLFYSVGIGQISSEVPQNLSASRPQDRQFILSSKKLLLSDSGFYLCAGTGGPWLQYFGPGTRLLVL.

As to this clonotype: Being one base from a much bigger clone, this may be a read error. This chain uses TRBV7-9 with TRBJ2-1; TRBD2 might be the D (6 bases). This CDR3 comprises 16 residues. The germline gives CDR1 SEHNR, CDR2 FQNEAQ (reference sequence). Trimming left V 3 bases short and J 8 bases short, with 20 bases between. The CDR3 sequence is CASSFAGSGPQYEQFF. For the CDR3, the DNA is TGTGCCAGCAGCTTTGCAGGTAGCGGCCCGCAGTATGAGCAGTTCTTC. The complete variable domain, with remaining parts taken from reference TRBV7-9 and TRBJ2-1, reads DTGVSQNPRHKITKRGQNVTFRCDPISEHNRLYWYRQTLGQGPEFLTYFQNEAQLEKSRLLSDRFSAERPKGSFSTLEIQRTEQGDSAMYLCASSFAGSGPQYEQFFGPGTRLTVL.

CDR3 sequence (DNA): TGCGCCAGCAGCCAAGATGTTGGAGGGCGATCCGAAGCTTTCTTT. This gives the protein CASSQDVGGRSEAFF. The rearrangement uses TRBV4-1 and TRBJ1-1; D is ambiguous. V gave up 0 bases and J gave up 8 bases, with 16 bases separating them. Germline loops: CDR1 MGHRA, CDR2 YSYEKL. CDR3 length equals 15 residues.